Shown below are 2 T cell receptor beta chains from a single sample sequenced in a study of blood T cell repertoires in COVID-19. Sequencing was performed with immunoSEQ multiplex PCR; in TCRdb, only in-frame clones are kept and a portion is missing. The table includes approximately 100,000 clones, less than 85% detected once. Sequencing input: peripheral blood. The origin of the receptors is a man between 70 and 80 years old with active or convalescent COVID-19.

A few counts support this clone. The V gene is TRBV24-1, the J gene TRBJ2-2, with 12 bases identical to TRBD2. Germline V gene lookup returns CDR1 KGHDR and CDR2 SFDVKD. This CDR3 has 18 amino acids. Trimming at V came to 0 bases and at J to 0 bases, leaving 1 base not matched to a gene. The CDR3 loop reads CATSDLRTSGTNTGELFF. The CDR3 DNA reads as TGTGCCACCAGTGATTTGCGGACTAGCGGGACGAACACCGGGGAGCTGTTTTTT.

The gene calls are TRBV4-1 and TRBJ2-5; 10 bases match TRBD2. This CDR3 contains 17 residues. V trimming: 0 bases; J trimming: 5 bases; junction bases outside the gene matches: 9. Germline V gives CDR1 MGHRA, CDR2 YSYEKL. CDR3 loop: CASSQERSSGGWETQYF. The CDR3 coding sequence is TGCGCCAGCAGCCAAGAACGGTCTAGCGGGGGATGGGAGACCCAGTACTTC.